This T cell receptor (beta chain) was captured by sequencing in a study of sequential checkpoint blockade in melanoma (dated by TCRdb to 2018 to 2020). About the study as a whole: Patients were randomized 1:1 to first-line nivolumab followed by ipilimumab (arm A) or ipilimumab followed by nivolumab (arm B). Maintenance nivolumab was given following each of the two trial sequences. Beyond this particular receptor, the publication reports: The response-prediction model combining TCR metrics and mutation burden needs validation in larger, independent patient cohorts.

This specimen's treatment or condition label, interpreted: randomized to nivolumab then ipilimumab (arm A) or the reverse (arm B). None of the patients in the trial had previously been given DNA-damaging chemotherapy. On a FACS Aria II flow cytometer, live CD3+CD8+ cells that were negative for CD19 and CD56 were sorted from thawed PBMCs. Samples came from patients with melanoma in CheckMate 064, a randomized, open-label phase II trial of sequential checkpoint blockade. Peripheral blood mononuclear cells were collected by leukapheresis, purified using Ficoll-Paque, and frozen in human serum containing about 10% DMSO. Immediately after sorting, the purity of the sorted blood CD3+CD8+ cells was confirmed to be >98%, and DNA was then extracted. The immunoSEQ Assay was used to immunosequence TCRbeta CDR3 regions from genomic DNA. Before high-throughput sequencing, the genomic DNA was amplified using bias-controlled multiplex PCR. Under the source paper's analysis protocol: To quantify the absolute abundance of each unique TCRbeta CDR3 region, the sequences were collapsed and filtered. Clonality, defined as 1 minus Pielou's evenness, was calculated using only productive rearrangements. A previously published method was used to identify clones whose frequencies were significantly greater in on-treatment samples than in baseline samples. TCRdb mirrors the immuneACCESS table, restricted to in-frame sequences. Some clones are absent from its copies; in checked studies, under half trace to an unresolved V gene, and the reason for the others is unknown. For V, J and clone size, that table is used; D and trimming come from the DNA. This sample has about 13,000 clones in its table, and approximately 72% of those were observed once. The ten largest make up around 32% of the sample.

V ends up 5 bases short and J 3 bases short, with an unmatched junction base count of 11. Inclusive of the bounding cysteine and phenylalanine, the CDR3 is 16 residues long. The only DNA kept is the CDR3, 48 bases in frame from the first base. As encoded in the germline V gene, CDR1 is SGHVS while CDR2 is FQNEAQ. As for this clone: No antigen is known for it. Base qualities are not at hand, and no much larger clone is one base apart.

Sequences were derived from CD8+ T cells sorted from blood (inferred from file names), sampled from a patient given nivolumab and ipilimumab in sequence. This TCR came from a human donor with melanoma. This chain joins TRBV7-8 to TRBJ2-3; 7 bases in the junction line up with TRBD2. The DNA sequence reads TGTGCCAGCAGCCCGAGGGTACGGGGGGTGACAGATACGCAGTATTTT. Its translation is CASSPRVRGVTDTQYF. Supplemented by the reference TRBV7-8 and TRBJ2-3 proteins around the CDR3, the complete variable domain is GAGVSQSPRYKVAKRGQDVALRCDPISGHVSLFWYQQALGQGPEFLTYFQNEAQLDKSGLPSDRFFAERPEGSVSTLKIQRTQQEDSAVYLCASSPRVRGVTDTQYFGPGTRLTVL.